The clone carrying this T cell receptor (beta chain) was seen a single time. The data were obtained in a study of T cell responses to AZD1222 COVID-19 vaccine. Trimming removed 5 bases from V and 2 bases from J, with 19 bases in between. Germline-derived CDR1 and CDR2 are SEHNR and FQNEAQ (reference sequence). CDR3 length equals 16 residues. The method was immunoSEQ multiplex PCR; TCRdb's version includes in-frame clones alone and lacks a portion of them. This sample has 100,000 or so clones; about 80% occur once, and the top ten carry 4% to 6%. Sample: peripheral blood, taken on day 0 of AZD1222 vaccination. The TCR originated in an adult in good health. V gene TRBV7-9 combines with J gene TRBJ2-7; D is perhaps TRBD2 (5 bases). The CDR3 spells CASSQGASGIAYEQYF. CDR3 nucleotide sequence: TGTGCCAGCAGCCAAGGAGCCTCGGGGATTGCCTACGAGCAGTACTTC.